The TCR beta chain described here comes from a study of identical twins. The CDR3 loop spans 14 amino acids. The V segment lost 11 bases and the J segment 0 bases; nucleotides outside the gene matches: 9. CDR1 and CDR2 from the germline V gene are SGHVS and FQNEAQ. MiXCR, run by TCRdb on the 5' RACE reads, gives a single entry per CDR3 protein. The table records 200,000 to 300,000 distinct CDR3 sequences, approximately 7.9% of them present only once. These data were likewise used in another study, on yellow fever vaccine responses in identical twins.

The sample consisted of CD8+ T cells sorted from blood. The genes are TRBV7-8 and TRBJ1-1; 7 positions match TRBD1. The clonotype originates from a woman aged 18-29 years in good health. The CDR3: CASTQGRLNTEAFF. CDR3 in DNA: TGTGCCTCCACACAGGGGAGATTGAACACTGAAGCTTTCTTT.